This entry features one TCR beta chain sequence. The data belong to a study of blood T cell repertoires in COVID-19. Per the authors' pipeline: Amplification from reference gene primers served as the basis for estimated nucleated cell counts. Only in-frame clones appear in the TCRdb table, and some are missing; sequencing was by immunoSEQ multiplex PCR. The D gene and trimming were derived from the DNA, and the V and J assignments and clone size from that table. This sample has around 240,000 clones, with 70% to 85% found just once. The length of the CDR3 is 16 residues. Germline CDR1 LGHNA, CDR2 YNFKEQ. The V and J ends lost 4 bases and 5 bases, in that order; junction bases with no gene match: 10.

The sequenced material came from peripheral blood. This receptor was identified in a woman older than 75 with acute or convalescent COVID-19. V and J are TRBV4-2 and TRBJ1-4, with TRBD1 identical over 7 bases. The CDR3 protein is CASSLPRGRQNEKLFF. The CDR3 nucleotides are TGTGCCAGCAGCCTCCCCAGGGGGAGACAAAATGAAAAACTGTTTTTT.